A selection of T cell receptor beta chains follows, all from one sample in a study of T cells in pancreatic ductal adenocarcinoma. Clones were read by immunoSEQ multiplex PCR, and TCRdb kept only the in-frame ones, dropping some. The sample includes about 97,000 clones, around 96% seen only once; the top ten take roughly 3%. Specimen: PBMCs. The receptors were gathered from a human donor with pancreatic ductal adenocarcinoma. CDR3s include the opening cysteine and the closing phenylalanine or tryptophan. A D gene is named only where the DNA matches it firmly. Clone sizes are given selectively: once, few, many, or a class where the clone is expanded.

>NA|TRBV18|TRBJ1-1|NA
TGTGCCAGCTCACCGCAACAGCAAAACACTGAAGCTTTCTTT
CASSPQQQNTEAFF
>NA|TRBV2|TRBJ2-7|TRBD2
TGTGCCAGCAGCGGACTAGCGGGGGGAGAGCAGTACTTC
CASSGLAGGEQYF
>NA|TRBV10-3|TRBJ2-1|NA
TGTGCCATCAGTGAGTCGACCGGGATAGTTCCCTACAATGAGCAGTTCTTC
CAISESTGIVPYNEQFF
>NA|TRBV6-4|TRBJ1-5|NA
TGTGCCAGCAGTGACGGTCGGGGTCAGCCCCAGCATTTT
CASSDGRGQPQHF
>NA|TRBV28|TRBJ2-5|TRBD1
TGTGCCAGCAGTGCTTCGGGACAGGGGAATTGGGAGACCCAGTACTTC
CASSASGQGNWETQYF
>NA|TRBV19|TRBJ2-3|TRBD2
TGTGCCAGTAGCAAGCTAGCGGGGGCCACAGATACGCAGTATTTT
CASSKLAGATDTQYF
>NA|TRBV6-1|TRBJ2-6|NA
TGTGCCAGCAGTGAACCGGGGGGCCAGGGGCAGTGGTGGGCCAACGTCCTGACTTTC
CASSEPGGQGQWWANVLTF
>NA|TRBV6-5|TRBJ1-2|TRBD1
TGTGCCAGCAGAGAGGGGGCCCTCTATGGCTACACCTTC
CASREGALYGYTF
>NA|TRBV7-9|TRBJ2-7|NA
TGTGCCAGCAGCTTAGCGGCCACCTACGAGCAGTACTTC
CASSLAATYEQYF
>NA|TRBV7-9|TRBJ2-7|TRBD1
TGTGCCAGCAGCTCCCCCTTCGGGACAGAGTACGAGCAGTACTTC
CASSSPFGTEYEQYF
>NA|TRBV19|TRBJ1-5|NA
TGTGCCAGTAAAGGGGGAAGCAATCAGCCCCAGCATTTT
CASKGGSNQPQHF
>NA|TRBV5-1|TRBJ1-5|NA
TGCGCCAGCAGCTTGTCCGGGGGGTTAAGCAATCAGCCCCAGCATTTT
CASSLSGGLSNQPQHF
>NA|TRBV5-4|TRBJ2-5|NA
TGTGCCAGCAGCTCGCGTGCGAGCACGGAGACCCAGTACTTC
CASSSRASTETQYF
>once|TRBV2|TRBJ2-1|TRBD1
TGTGCCAGCAGTGGTCCCCAGACAGGGAACAATGAGCAGTTCTTC
CASSGPQTGNNEQFF
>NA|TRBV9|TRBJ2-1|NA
TGTGCCAGCAGCGCCGAGGGGGGGTACAATGAGCAGTTCTTC
CASSAEGGYNEQFF
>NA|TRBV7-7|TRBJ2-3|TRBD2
TGTGCCAGCAGCTCTAGCGGGTACAGCACAGATACGCAGTATTTT
CASSSSGYSTDTQYF
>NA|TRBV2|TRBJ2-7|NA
TGTGCCAGCATTCGGGACGGGGGCTACGAGCAGTACTTC
CASIRDGGYEQYF
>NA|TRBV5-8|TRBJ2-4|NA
TGTGCCAGCAGCCCGCGGGCCGGGGCCAAAAACATTCAGTACTTC
CASSPRAGAKNIQYF